This T cell receptor beta chain emerged from a study of human T cells and chemical hapten exposure. At the level of the study: It was small differences in pooled library volume that mainly caused per-sample TCR yields to vary.

Time point reported: pre-sensitization, week 0. Documented treatment: therapeutic diphenylcyclopropenone sensitization with weekly scalp DPC. Study outcomes and limitations: Those TCRs sitting above 1 in 1000 frequency stayed the same with DPC sensitization.

The CDR3 extends over 13 amino acids. With 10 bases removed from V and 3 bases from J, the gap between germline ends came to 14 bases. CDR1 MDHEN and CDR2 SYDVKM come from the germline V gene. Unique molecular identifiers were attached to individual cDNA molecules during library preparation. How the authors handled the data: Ranging from roughly 23,224 to 690,600, TCR counts per sample had a median value of around 94,000. TCRdb independently ran MiXCR on the RACE reads; one entry per CDR3 protein. The V and J calls reflect TCRdb's pipeline rather than the authors' work. The sample lists nearly 110,000 distinct CDR3 sequences; roughly 12% were seen once. Concerning this clonotype: Its antigen is currently unknown.

Sample: whole blood, taken in connection with sensitization to the hapten diphenylcyclopropenone (DPC). The V call is TRBV28, the J call TRBJ2-3, with no clear D. The receptor's source is a woman in her 50s with alopecia areata. Some clones in this sample may be carry-over from other donors' samples. The CDR3 spells CATRPAATDTQYF. In nucleotides, the CDR3 is TGTGCCACCAGACCGGCCGCTACAGATACGCAGTATTTT.